This TCR beta chain was captured in a study of OX40 agonist ivuxolimab in advanced cancers. Study in general: Patients were treated with ivuxolimab, an agonistic anti-OX40 (CD134) antibody. Dosing consisted of intravenous ivuxolimab at 0.01 to 10 mg/kg every 2 weeks. Whole-study results and caveats: Among the nonresponders, some also had low normalized T-cell clonal expansion. More expanded clones were found, on average, in CD8+ than in CD4+ T cells.

Concerning this clone itself: What it binds is unknown.

Libraries were prepared by immunoSEQ multiplex PCR; TCRdb keeps only in-frame clonotypes and omits some of them. This table has 12,000 to 15,000 clones, under 85% appearing once. The ends were cut back, 6 bases at V and 2 bases at J, with 11 bases in the middle. This CDR3 has 13 amino acids. CDR1 MGHRA and CDR2 YSYEKL come from the germline V gene. V gene TRBV4-1 combines with J gene TRBJ2-7; no clear D gene. The source material was CD4+ or CD8+ T cells sorted from blood, sampled in a trial of the OX40 agonist ivuxolimab. The receptor comes from an adult with an advanced solid tumor such as melanoma, head and neck, liver or kidney cancer. CDR3 bases: TGCGCCAGCAGTTTGAGTCAGGCCTACGAGCAGTACTTC. It specifies CASSLSQAYEQYF.